The 5 T cell receptor beta chains given below trace back to one sample, sequenced in a study of PD-1 blockade in classical Hodgkin lymphoma (dated by TCRdb to 2019 to 2021). The sample's time point label is to be understood as: cycle 2 day 1 (C2D1) of nivolumab. Every trial patient had relapsed after autologous stem cell transplantation, and cohorts A, B and C differed in prior brentuximab vedotin exposure. Library construction relied on the immunoSEQ multiplex PCR assay. The table was pulled from immuneACCESS by TCRdb, which kept in-frame rearrangements only. Such tables lose some clones; where checked, under half of the loss comes from unresolved V genes, and the rest has no known cause. This sample holds some 93,000 clones; approximately 89% were observed only once. Approximately 11% of the sample is taken by the ten largest. Sequenced material: peripheral blood mononuclear cells (PBMCs), taken before the second cycle of nivolumab. Receptors were obtained from a human donor with classical Hodgkin lymphoma.

The rearrangement uses TRBV6-5 and TRBJ2-7; D ambiguous. V was pared by 2 bases and J by 4 bases, with 15 bases between. The V gene's germline CDR1 is MNHEY and CDR2 SVGAGI. CDR3 length equals 15 residues. DNA of the CDR3: TGTGCCAGCAGTTACGGTCAGACTGTTGCTTACGAGCAGTACTTC. It codes for CASSYGQTVAYEQYF.

This chain joins TRBV7-3 and TRBJ2-5; 7 bases fit TRBD2. The CDR3 extends over 16 amino acids. V shed 5 bases, J shed 5 bases, and the junction held 14 bases outside the gene matches. Germline V gene data show CDR1 as SGHTA and CDR2 as FQGTGA. CDR3 bases: TGTGCCAGCAGCCCCGGACTAGTCGGGAGTTGGGAGACCCAGTACTTC. This encodes CASSPGLVGSWETQYF.

The chain recombines TRBV5-6 with TRBJ2-3, with 8 bases that match TRBD1. This CDR3 region has 15 residues. V lost 4 bases to trimming and J lost 7 bases; unmatched junction nucleotides: 11. The V gene's germline CDR1 is SGHDT and CDR2 YYEEEE. CDR3 in amino acids: CASSRGQGGGYTQYF. In nucleotides, the CDR3 is TGTGCCAGCAGCCGCGGACAGGGCGGAGGGTATACGCAGTATTTT. The entire variable domain, with the rest obtained from reference TRBV5-6 and TRBJ2-3, is as follows: DAGVTQSPTHLIKTRGQQVTLRCSPKSGHDTVSWYQQALGQGPQFIFQYYEEEERQRGNFPDRFSGHQFPNYSSELNVNALLLGDSALYLCASSRGQGGGYTQYFGPGTRLTVL.

The J gene is TRBJ1-4, the V gene TRBV29-1; D is ambiguous. Germline V CDR1 and CDR2: SQVTM, ANQGSEA. V lost 0 bases, J lost 15 bases, and 26 bases lay in between. The CDR3 is 16 amino acids. The CDR3: CSVEDLHALNEKGVFF. The CDR3 DNA reads TGCAGCGTTGAAGATCTCCATGCTTTAAATGAAAAAGGAGTGTTTTTT.

The V gene is TRBV7-9, the J gene TRBJ2-1; TRBD1 might be the D (6 bases). Germline assignment: CDR1 SEHNR and CDR2 FQNEAQ (reference sequence). The CDR3 runs 14 residues. Trimming stripped 5 bases from V and 4 bases from J, with 12 bases between. CDR3 amino acids: CASSRGQSYNEQFF. CDR3 nucleotides: TGTGCCAGCAGCCGAGGACAGTCTTACAATGAGCAGTTCTTC.